Sequencing of this T cell receptor (beta chain) was carried out in a study of CD8 T cells in ankylosing spondylitis (TCRdb year 2017). For the wider study: T cell receptor beta repertoires were profiled in healthy donors and ankylosing spondylitis patients so that disease-linked TCR variants could be found. The whole study cohort included under 140 healthy donors and about two dozen ankylosing spondylitis patients. Peripheral blood was sampled, and synovial fluid was additionally collected from ankylosing spondylitis patients. The study at large found these results: The disease-linked clones were reported to be significantly enriched in matched synovial fluid samples from ankylosing spondylitis patients. Blood from ankylosing spondylitis patients appeared to be characterized by a TCR beta motif made up of under ten highly homologous amino acid variants. Some motif variants had previously been reported in the synovial fluid and blood of reactive arthritis patients, which suggests shared mechanisms of disease initiation. The disease-linked clones had a CD8+ phenotype and were found at relatively low frequencies in peripheral blood.

This clonotype was observed a handful of times. Its specific antigen is unknown. No base quality values were provided; no much bigger clone lies one nucleotide off. These reads were obtained on an Illumina HiSeq 2500. Quantitative 5'-RACE with molecular barcodes was used to prepare TCR beta libraries. Processing in the source paper ran as follows. Disease-linked TCR variants were identified with a new computational method built on a probabilistic model of VDJ rearrangement. TCRdb ran its own pipeline on the public reads, namely fastp trimming at Q25 and MiXCR clone calling, and kept in-frame beta chains. Each CDR3 protein gets just one entry, which takes the most common genes and DNA from the rows behind it. TCRdb, rather than the study authors, made the V and J calls. Within this sample are about 390,000 distinct CDR3 sequences, with 20% to 25% of them counted one time only. The top ten clonotypes cover 15% to 20% of the sample.

CDR3 length: 13 amino acids, cysteine to phenylalanine. The entry retains the CDR3 DNA only, 39 bases that are in frame from base 1. V loses 6 bases at its end and J loses 6 bases; junction bases beyond the gene matches: 7. The sequence was collected from a male donor with ankylosing spondylitis. Recombination connected TRBV12-3 or TRBV12-4 to TRBJ1-2, with 7 bases aligning to TRBD1. The sample consisted of blood, either unsorted or a sorted T cell fraction (not recorded which). The DNA reads TGTGCCAGCAGGCCCGGGACAGAACATGGCTACACCTTC. The translation is CASRPGTEHGYTF.